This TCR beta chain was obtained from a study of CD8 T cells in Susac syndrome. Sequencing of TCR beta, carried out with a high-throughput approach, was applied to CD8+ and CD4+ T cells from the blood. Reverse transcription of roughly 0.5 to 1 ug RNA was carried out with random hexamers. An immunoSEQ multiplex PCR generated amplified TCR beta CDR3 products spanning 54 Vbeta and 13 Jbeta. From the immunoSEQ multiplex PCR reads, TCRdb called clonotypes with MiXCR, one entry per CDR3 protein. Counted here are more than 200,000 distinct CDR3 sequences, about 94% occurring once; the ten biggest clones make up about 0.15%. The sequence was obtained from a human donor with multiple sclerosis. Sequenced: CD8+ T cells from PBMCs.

The CDR3: CASSLTAGAGYEQYF. The CDR3 DNA reads as TGTGCCAGCAGCTTAACGGCAGGGGCTGGGTACGAGCAGTACTTC. The rearrangement uses TRBV7-6 and TRBJ2-7; weak D call: TRBD1 (6 bases). Trimming took off 2 bases at V and 4 bases at J, with 15 bases between the two ends. The CDR3 spans 15 residues. The germline CDR1 and CDR2 sequences are SGHVS and FNYEAQ.